The clone carrying this T cell receptor (beta chain) was seen many times. Its antigen is unknown. The germline CDR1 and CDR2 sequences are LGHNA and YNFKEQ. With 4 bases removed from V and 0 bases from J, the gap between germline ends came to 25 bases. The CDR3 totals 20 residues. This record belongs to a study of T cells after yellow fever vaccination. Study background: The fractions with low cell numbers were processed using SMART-Seq v4 Ultra Low Input. General study findings and limits: Boosting was followed by the reappearance of most primary-vaccination clones (around 95% CD4, about 89% CD8).

They built TCR cDNA with 5'RACE template switching, a step that put in a universal primer site and UMIs. TCRdb re-analysed the 5' RACE reads in MiXCR, keeping a single row per CDR3 protein. The sample shows some 32,000 distinct CDR3 sequences, nearly 4.5% of them seen only once. Material: CD8+ T cells sorted from PBMCs, obtained 5 days after the yellow fever booster vaccination. The chain carries TRBV4-2 and TRBJ2-1, with TRBD2 as a possible D gene (6 bases). The sequence was collected from a young man who received the YFV17D yellow fever vaccine. The CDR3 sequence is CASSRWGGAAGLSSYNEQFF. DNA for the CDR3: TGTGCCAGCAGCCGTTGGGGAGGAGCAGCGGGCCTAAGCTCCTACAATGAGCAGTTCTTC.